A single sample is the source of the 15 T cell receptor beta chains below, sequenced in a study of beta chain features in type 1 diabetes. Expressed TCRB transcripts were sequenced after all isolated RNA was converted to cDNA. Clones were sequenced by immunoSEQ multiplex PCR, and TCRdb holds only the in-frame ones, with some missing. Altogether some 63,000 clones are present, approximately 59% being singletons, with the ten largest covering 2% to 2.5%. The source material was Tregs from blood. The origin of the receptors is a young woman in good health.

This clone was recorded a few times. The chain has TRBV5-1 and TRBJ1-1; D remains unclear. Between the trimmed V and J ends, which lost 0 bases and 0 bases, there was a span of 12 bases. The CDR3 is 16 residues long. From germline, CDR1 is SGHRS and CDR2 YFSETQ. CDR3 DNA: TGCGCCAGCAGCTTGGCCCAAAGGAGAATGAACACTGAAGCTTTCTTT. It yields the protein CASSLAQRRMNTEAFF.

The V and J genes are TRBV19 and TRBJ2-4; D not resolved. The CDR3 runs 14 residues. V was pared by 6 bases and J by 8 bases, with 17 bases between. Germline lookup yields CDR1 LNHDA and CDR2 SQIVND (reference sequence). CDR3 DNA sequence: TGTGCCAGTAGGTCTACCGCGTCTACTCACATTCAGTACTTC. Protein: CASRSTASTHIQYF.

This clone came up once. The rearrangement links TRBV6-6 to TRBJ1-2, with D unclear. Germline lookup yields CDR1 MNHNY and CDR2 SVGAGI (reference sequence). The V and J ends lost 6 bases and 7 bases respectively, with 18 bases between them. The CDR3 loop spans 14 amino acids. The chain's CDR3 is CASSPILGSGGYTF. The CDR3 DNA reads as TGTGCCAGCAGCCCCATCTTGGGGAGCGGTGGCTACACCTTC.

The rearrangement joins TRBV19 to TRBJ2-5; weak D call: TRBD1 (7 bases). There are 15 residues in the CDR3. Germline assignment: CDR1 LNHDA and CDR2 SQIVND (reference sequence). V dropped 8 bases and J dropped 5 bases, with 21 bases sitting between them. In DNA, the CDR3 is TGTGCCAGTTCCAAGGACAGGCCGGGGAGGGAGACCCAGTACTTC. As protein: CASSKDRPGRETQYF.

The chain has TRBV4-2 and TRBJ2-1, with 8 bases aligning to TRBD2. Germline V gene data show CDR1 as LGHNA and CDR2 as YNFKEQ. CDR3 length equals 15 residues. Germline trimming cut 4 bases from V and 8 bases from J; bases unmatched to any gene: 10. The DNA of the CDR3 is TGTGCCAGCAGCCTCGGGGGGGCCATGTTGGATGAGCAGTTCTTC. This encodes CASSLGGAMLDEQFF.

The chain has TRBV27 and TRBJ2-7, with a possible D match to TRBD1 (6 bases). This CDR3 has 17 residues. Germline CDR1 reads MNHEY; CDR2 reads SMNVEV (reference sequence). V shed 2 bases and J shed 3 bases, with 20 bases lying between them. Written as DNA, the CDR3 is TGTGCCAGCAGTTTAAGGGTTCGGGCAGGGGAAGACTACGAGCAGTACTTC. Its translation is CASSLRVRAGEDYEQYF.

This sequence joins TRBV7-2 and TRBJ1-1, with D unresolved. The CDR3 spans 13 residues. Germline V gene sequence: CDR1 SGHTA, CDR2 FQGNSA. V lost 1 base to trimming and J lost 3 bases, with 6 bases between them. CDR3 nucleotide sequence: TGTGCCAGCAGCTTAGTTCCAGACACTGAAGCTTTCTTT. This gives the protein CASSLVPDTEAFF. The whole variable domain, filled in from reference TRBV7-2 and TRBJ1-1, reads GAGVSQSPSNKVTEKGKDVELRCDPISGHTALYWYRQSLGQGLEFLIYFQGNSAPDKSGLPSDRFSAERTGGSVSTLTIQRTQQEDSAVYLCASSLVPDTEAFFGQGTRLTVV.

There are a few counts of this clone. This rearrangement joins TRBV19 to TRBJ1-5; 7 positions match TRBD1. Germline V gene lookup returns CDR1 LNHDA and CDR2 SQIVND (reference sequence). V lost 3 bases and J lost 5; bases outside the gene matches: 10. The length of the CDR3 is 16 residues. The CDR3 DNA sequence: TGTGCCAGTAGTATCTATGGCCAGGGGGTTCATCAGCCCCAGCATTTT. Translating gives CASSIYGQGVHQPQHF.

This clone was observed a handful of times. This chain uses TRBV30 with TRBJ2-5; 9 bases are a match to TRBD2. The CDR3 contains 15 residues. V gave up 4 bases and J gave up 4 bases; unmatched junction bases: 10. Germline V gene sequence: CDR1 GTSNPN, CDR2 SVGIG (reference sequence). DNA for the CDR3: TGTGCCTGGAAAGGGGCCAGCGGGAGGCCAGAGACCCAGTACTTC. It specifies CAWKGASGRPETQYF.

CDR3 DNA: TGTGCCAGTAGTATAGCCCCAGGACAGGGGAGCTATGGCTACACCTTC. This encodes CASSIAPGQGSYGYTF. The chain employs TRBV19 and TRBJ1-2; 9 bases match TRBD1. CDR1 and CDR2 (germline): LNHDA, SQIVND (reference sequence). V lost 1 base, J lost 4 bases, and 7 bases stayed unmatched. This CDR3 is 16 amino acids long.

The rearrangement joins TRBV5-1 to TRBJ2-3; 7 bases line up with TRBD1. CDR1 and CDR2 (germline): SGHRS, YFSETQ. Trimming took 4 bases from V and 2 from J; bases not matched to a gene: 13. The length of the CDR3 is 17 residues. The CDR3 coding sequence is TGCGCCAGCAGCCCGGTTGCACAGGGGTACTTCACAGATACGCAGTATTTT. Protein sequence: CASSPVAQGYFTDTQYF.

The chain has TRBV7-6 and TRBJ2-7; D is possibly TRBD2 (7 bases). From germline, CDR1 is SGHVS and CDR2 FNYEAQ. The germline V and J ends were trimmed by 5 bases and 6 bases, with 23 bases remaining between them. The CDR3 totals 16 residues. The DNA of the CDR3 is TGTGCCAGCAGCCGCGGGACTACAGGGAGGCTTTTCGAGCAGTACTTC. Protein product: CASSRGTTGRLFEQYF.

J is TRBJ2-7 and V is TRBV6-1, with D perhaps matching TRBD1 (6 bases). Between the trimmed V and J ends, which lost 2 bases and 5 bases, there was a span of 10 bases. There are 13 residues in the CDR3. Germline V gene lookup returns CDR1 MNHNS and CDR2 SASEGT. The CDR3 region is CASSETGLDEQYF. The CDR3 DNA reads TGTGCCAGCAGTGAAACAGGGTTGGACGAGCAGTACTTC.

This clone has only a few counts. As DNA, the CDR3 is TGCGCCAGCAGCTTGGGATCCGGGGGGGCGACAGATACGCAGTATTTT. The encoded protein is CASSLGSGGATDTQYF. The chain links TRBV5-1 to TRBJ2-3; 8 bases line up with TRBD2. Trimming cost V 0 bases and J 3 bases; bases outside gene matches: 6. CDR1 and CDR2 (germline): SGHRS, YFSETQ. CDR3 length equals 16 residues.

The chain employs TRBV19 and TRBJ2-3, with a weak D call TRBD2 (6 bases). This CDR3 region has 16 residues. The germline V and J ends were trimmed by 6 bases and 1 base, with 17 bases remaining between them. CDR1 and CDR2 from the germline V gene are LNHDA and SQIVND (reference sequence). CDR3 DNA: TGTGCCAGTAGGGACACGGGGCGGAGGGGCACAGATACGCAGTATTTT. As protein: CASRDTGRRGTDTQYF.